The T cell receptor beta chain under discussion was sequenced for a study of shared clonotypes between healthy human individuals. The data were produced by immunoSEQ multiplex PCR, yet TCRdb's version contains in-frame clones alone and is incomplete. The repertoire holds more than 2 million clones, with about 94% as singletons. Participating donors were healthy, HIV-negative adults free of recent acute infections or vaccinations. This CDR3 region has 15 residues. CDR1 is GTSNPN and CDR2 is SVGIG in the germline V gene (reference sequence). Unmatched junction bases numbered 11, after V lost 6 bases and J lost 10 bases.

The clonotype was recovered from a man younger than 35 in good health. The rearrangement uses TRBV30 and TRBJ2-1; 14 bases agree with TRBD2. Specimen: naive CD4+ T cells sorted from blood. Subset given: CD45RA+ positively selected. CDR3 in amino acids: CACSPGTSGSREQFF. The CDR3 DNA reads TGTGCCTGTTCTCCCGGGACTAGCGGGAGTCGCGAGCAGTTCTTC.